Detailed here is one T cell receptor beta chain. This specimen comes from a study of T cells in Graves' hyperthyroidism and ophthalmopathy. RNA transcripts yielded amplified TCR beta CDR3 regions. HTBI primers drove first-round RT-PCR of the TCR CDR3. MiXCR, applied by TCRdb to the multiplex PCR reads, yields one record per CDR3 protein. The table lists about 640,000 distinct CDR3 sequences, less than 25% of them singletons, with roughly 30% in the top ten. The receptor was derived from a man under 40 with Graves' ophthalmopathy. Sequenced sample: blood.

CDR3 nucleotides: TGTGCCAGCAGCGTACCAGCGGGAGAGAACACAGATACGCAGTATTTT. Translation gives CASSVPAGENTDTQYF. V is TRBV9 and J is TRBJ2-3; 8 bases are a match to TRBD2. Germline V gives CDR1 SGDLS, CDR2 YYNGEE. V lost 1 base to trimming and J lost 2 bases; unmatched junction nucleotides: 6. The CDR3 has 16 residues.